This TCR beta chain was found in a study of post-analysis software for immune sequencing data. Study conclusions and caveats: Compared with controls, patients showed significantly lower normalized Chao1 diversity. Five TRBV segments were more frequent in patients than controls; TRBV5-6, TRBV5-1 and TRBV20-1 belonged to this group.

Germline V gene data show CDR1 as SGHTA and CDR2 as FQGNSA. The CDR3 extends over 14 amino acids. Unique molecular identifiers tagged the TCR beta cDNA libraries. TCRdb called the PCR reads again in MiXCR, with one record for every CDR3 protein. The data hold roughly 870,000 distinct CDR3 sequences, with about 57% observed a single time. This clonotype was detected only a few times. Its antigen is undetermined. The V call is TRBV7-2, the J call TRBJ2-5; D is unclear. The J call may be mistaken, given a closer DNA end match to TRBJ2-7. This TCR was sampled from a girl between 10 and 17 years old with multiple sclerosis. Sequenced input: blood. The CDR3 bases are TGTGCCAGCAGCCCCCAGGTTGAAGCCTACGAGCAGTACTTC. This encodes CASSPQVEAYEQYF.